This entry is about one TCR beta chain. Methods used by the authors: Reference gene primer amplification gave nucleated cell count estimates. Libraries were prepared by immunoSEQ multiplex PCR; TCRdb keeps only in-frame clonotypes and omits some of them. For V, J and clone size, that table is used; D and trimming come from the DNA. The data contain nearly 40,000 clones, more than 75% of them singletons. This entry is derived from a study of blood T cell repertoires in COVID-19. The origin of this receptor is a man between 50 and 59 years old with active or convalescent COVID-19. Sequencing was carried out using peripheral blood.

The CDR3 coding sequence is TGTGCCAGCAGCTTAGGTATGGACACCTCCTACAATGAGCAGTTCTTC. It yields the protein CASSLGMDTSYNEQFF. This sequence joins TRBV7-2 and TRBJ2-1, with D perhaps matching TRBD1 (5 bases). The germline V gene has CDR1 SGHTA and CDR2 FQGNSA. V lost 1 base and J lost 0, with 10 bases in between. The CDR3 contains 16 residues.